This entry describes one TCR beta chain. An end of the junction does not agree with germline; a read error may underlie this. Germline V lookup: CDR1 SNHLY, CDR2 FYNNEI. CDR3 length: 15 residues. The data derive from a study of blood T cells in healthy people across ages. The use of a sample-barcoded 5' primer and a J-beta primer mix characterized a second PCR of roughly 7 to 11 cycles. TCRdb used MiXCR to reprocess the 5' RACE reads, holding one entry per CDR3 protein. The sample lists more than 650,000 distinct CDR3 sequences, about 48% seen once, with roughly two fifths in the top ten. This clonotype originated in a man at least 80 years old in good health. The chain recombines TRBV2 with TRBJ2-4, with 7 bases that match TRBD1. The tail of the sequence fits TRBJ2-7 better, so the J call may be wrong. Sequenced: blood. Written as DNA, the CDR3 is TGTACCAGCAGAAGAAGACAGGGTCAAGTGAACGAGCAGTACTTC. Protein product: CTSRRRQGQVNEQYF.